The 19 T cell receptor beta chains below all came from one sample that was sequenced in a study of monozygotic twins with inflammatory bowel disease. TCRdb reprocessed the 5' RACE reads and keeps a single row for each CDR3 protein, giving no DNA. In all, the sample yields 300,000 to 400,000 distinct CDR3 sequences. Source material: blood. The receptors were gathered from a human donor with ulcerative colitis or Crohn's disease, or a healthy co-twin of an affected twin (not recorded which).

This chain uses TRBV7-3 with TRBJ2-2; TCRdb returns TRBD1, unconfirmable since there is no DNA. Germline loops: CDR1 SGHTA, CDR2 FQGTGA. This CDR3 is 17 amino acids long. The CDR3: CASSLSRRGANTGELFF.

The chain joins TRBV11-3 to TRBJ2-7. Germline V gene sequence: CDR1 SGHNT, CDR2 YENEEA. The CDR3 spans 14 residues. The CDR3 region is CASSQGGTSYEQYF.

The gene calls are TRBV7-2 and TRBJ1-1; the D call of TRBD1 rests on TCRdb alone, since no DNA is present to check it. CDR1 SGHTA and CDR2 FQGNSA come from the germline V gene. The CDR3 consists of 12 residues. The CDR3 loop is CASSPWGAEAFF.

The chain employs TRBV4-1 and TRBJ2-1; the D call from TCRdb, TRBD1, cannot be confirmed without DNA. CDR3 length equals 14 residues. Per germline, CDR1 MGHRA and CDR2 YSYEKL. CDR3 residues: CASSHWTGDNEQFF.

This CDR3 is CASSQNYGYTF. The chain has TRBV3-1 and TRBJ1-2. This CDR3 has 11 amino acids. Germline values: CDR1 LGHDT, CDR2 YNNKEL (reference sequence).

The chain has TRBV4-3 and TRBJ2-7; TCRdb picks TRBD2, but there is no DNA to check that call. CDR3 length: 16 amino acids. Germline V gene lookup returns CDR1 LGHNA and CDR2 YSLEER. The CDR3 is CASSQDLAGTGYEQYF.

This chain's CDR3 is CASSERGSSGANVLTF. The chain links TRBV7-9 to TRBJ2-6; TCRdb indicates TRBD1, and absent DNA this call remains unverified. CDR1 SEHNR and CDR2 FQNEAQ come from the germline V gene (reference sequence). There are 16 residues in the CDR3.

CDR3 in amino acids: CASSLGDRFPETQYF. The chain combines TRBV5-5 with TRBJ2-5; the D gene TCRdb calls, TRBD1, cannot be checked with no DNA. This CDR3 has 15 residues. CDR1 SGHKS and CDR2 YYEKEE come from the germline V gene (reference sequence).

This rearrangement joins TRBV2 to TRBJ2-7; lacking DNA, the TRBD2 call made by TCRdb goes unchecked. The CDR3 is 15 amino acids. Germline-derived CDR1 and CDR2 are SNHLY and FYNNEI. Here the CDR3 reads CASTTGLAGIYEQYF.

The genes are TRBV7-2 and TRBJ2-2; TCRdb names TRBD1, which stays unverified in the absence of DNA. CDR1 and CDR2 from the germline V gene are SGHTA and FQGNSA. This CDR3 has 15 amino acids. CDR3: CASSYGQGRSGELFF.

This chain links TRBV10-3 with TRBJ1-6. The CDR3 is 14 residues long. Germline assignment: CDR1 ENHRY and CDR2 SYGVKD. The CDR3 loop is CAIRGNSYNSPLHF.

The chain links TRBV27 to TRBJ2-7. CDR1 MNHEY and CDR2 SMNVEV come from the germline V gene (reference sequence). The CDR3 loop spans 13 amino acids. The CDR3 loop is CASRLGAYYEQYF.

V gene TRBV4-1 combines with J gene TRBJ2-3. Germline-derived CDR1 and CDR2 are MGHRA and YSYEKL. The length of the CDR3 is 14 residues. CDR3 sequence: CASSQDGRADTQYF.

V gene TRBV6-1 combines with J gene TRBJ2-5; checking the TCRdb D call of TRBD2 is not possible without DNA. CDR3 length equals 14 residues. In germline, CDR1 is MNHNS, CDR2 SASEGT. CDR3 sequence reads: CASRIGGIQETQYF.

This sequence joins TRBV19 and TRBJ2-7; the TCRdb call, TRBD1, lacks DNA for checking. The germline CDR1 and CDR2 sequences are LNHDA and SQIVND (reference sequence). The CDR3 is 14 amino acids. The CDR3 loop reads CASSTAGQVDEQYF.

The chain recombines TRBV5-1 with TRBJ1-1. CDR1 SGHRS and CDR2 YFSETQ come from the germline V gene. CDR3 size: 16 residues. This CDR3 is CASSLEAVYMNTEAFF.

The genes are TRBV6-2 or TRBV6-3 and TRBJ2-1; TCRdb's assignment of TRBD2 cannot be checked, as there is no DNA. The V gene's germline CDR1 is MNHEY and CDR2 SVGEGT. The CDR3 extends over 18 amino acids. CDR3 loop: CASHGTSGGVLNYNEQFF.

The gene calls are TRBV7-3 and TRBJ1-1; the TRBD1 assignment by TCRdb is unverifiable without DNA. This CDR3 contains 15 residues. Germline assignment: CDR1 SGHTA and CDR2 FQGTGA. CDR3 protein: CASSLTAGRDTEAFF.

The chain employs TRBV5-1 and TRBJ2-7; TCRdb's D call, TRBD2, is unchecked because there is no DNA. The length of the CDR3 is 16 residues. Germline CDR1 SGHRS, CDR2 YFSETQ. The CDR3 sequence: CASSLGPGPSSYEQYF.